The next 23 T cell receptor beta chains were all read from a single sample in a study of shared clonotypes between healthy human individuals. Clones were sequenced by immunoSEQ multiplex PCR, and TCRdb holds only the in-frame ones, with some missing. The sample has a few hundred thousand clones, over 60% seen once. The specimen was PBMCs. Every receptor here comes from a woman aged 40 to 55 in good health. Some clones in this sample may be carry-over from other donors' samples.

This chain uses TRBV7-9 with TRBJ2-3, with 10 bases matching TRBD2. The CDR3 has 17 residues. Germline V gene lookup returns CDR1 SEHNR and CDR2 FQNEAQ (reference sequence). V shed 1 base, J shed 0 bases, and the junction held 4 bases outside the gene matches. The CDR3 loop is CASSLDTSGDSTDTQYF. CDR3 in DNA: TGTGCCAGCAGCTTAGATACTAGCGGGGATAGCACAGATACGCAGTATTTT.

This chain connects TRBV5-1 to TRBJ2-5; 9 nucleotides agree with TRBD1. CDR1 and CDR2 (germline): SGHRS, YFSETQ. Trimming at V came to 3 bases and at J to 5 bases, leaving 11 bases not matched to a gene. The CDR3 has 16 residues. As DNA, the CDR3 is TGCGCCAGCAGCTACAGACAGGGGGGAGGCACGGAGACCCAGTACTTC. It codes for CASSYRQGGGTETQYF.

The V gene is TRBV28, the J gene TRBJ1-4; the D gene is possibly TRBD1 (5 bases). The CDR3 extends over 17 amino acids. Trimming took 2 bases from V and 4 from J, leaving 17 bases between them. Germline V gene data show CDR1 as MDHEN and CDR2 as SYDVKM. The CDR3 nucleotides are TGTGCCAGCAGTTTAGACAGTAGTATGGAAATTAATGAAAAACTGTTTTTT. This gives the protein CASSLDSSMEINEKLFF. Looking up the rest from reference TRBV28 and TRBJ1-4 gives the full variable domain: DVKVTQSSRYLVKRTGEKVFLECVQDMDHENMFWYRQDPGLGLRLIYFSYDVKMKEKGDIPEGYSVSREKKERFSLILESASTNQTSMYLCASSLDSSMEINEKLFFGSGTQLSVL.

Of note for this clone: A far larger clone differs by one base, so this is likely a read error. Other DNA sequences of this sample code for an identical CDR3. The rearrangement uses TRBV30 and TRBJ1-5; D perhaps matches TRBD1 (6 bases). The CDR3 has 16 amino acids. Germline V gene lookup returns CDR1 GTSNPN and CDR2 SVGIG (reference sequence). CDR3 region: CAWSVGGDYSNQPQHF. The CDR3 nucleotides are TGTGCTTGGAGTGTAGGGGGTGACTATAGCAATCAGCCCCAGCATTTT.

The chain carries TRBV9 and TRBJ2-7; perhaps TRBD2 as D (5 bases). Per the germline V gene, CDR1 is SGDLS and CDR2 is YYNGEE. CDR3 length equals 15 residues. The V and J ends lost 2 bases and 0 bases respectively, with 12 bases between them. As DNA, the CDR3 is TGTGCCAGCAGCGTGAATCCGGCGGGCTCCTACGAGCAGTACTTC. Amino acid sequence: CASSVNPAGSYEQYF.

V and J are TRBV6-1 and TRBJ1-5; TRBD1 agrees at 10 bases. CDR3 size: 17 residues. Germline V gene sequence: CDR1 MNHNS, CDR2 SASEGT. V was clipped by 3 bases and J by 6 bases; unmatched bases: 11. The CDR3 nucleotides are TGTGCCAGCAGTGACCTCACCGGGACAGGGGTTAGTCAGCCCCAGCATTTT. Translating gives CASSDLTGTGVSQPQHF.

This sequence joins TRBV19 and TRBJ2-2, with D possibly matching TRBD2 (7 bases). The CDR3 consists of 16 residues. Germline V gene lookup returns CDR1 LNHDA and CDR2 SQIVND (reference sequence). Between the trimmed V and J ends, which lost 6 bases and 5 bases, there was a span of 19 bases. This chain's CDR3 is CASSRPGEGGTGELFF. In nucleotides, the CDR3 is TGTGCCAGTAGCCGTCCGGGAGAGGGGGGGACCGGGGAGCTGTTTTTT.

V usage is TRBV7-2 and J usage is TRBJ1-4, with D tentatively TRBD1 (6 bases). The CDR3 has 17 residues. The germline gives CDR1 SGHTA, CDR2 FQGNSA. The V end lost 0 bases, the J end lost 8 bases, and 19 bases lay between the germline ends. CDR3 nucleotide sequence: TGTGCCAGCAGCTTAGCGTATGGTCAGGGGTCCGACGAAAAACTGTTTTTT. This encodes CASSLAYGQGSDEKLFF.

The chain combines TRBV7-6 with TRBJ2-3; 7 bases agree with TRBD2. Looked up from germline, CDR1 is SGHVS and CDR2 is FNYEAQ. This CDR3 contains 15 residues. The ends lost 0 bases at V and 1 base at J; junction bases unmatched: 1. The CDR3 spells CASSLAAGGTDTQYF. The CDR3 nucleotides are TGTGCCAGCAGCTTAGCGGCGGGGGGCACAGATACGCAGTATTTT.

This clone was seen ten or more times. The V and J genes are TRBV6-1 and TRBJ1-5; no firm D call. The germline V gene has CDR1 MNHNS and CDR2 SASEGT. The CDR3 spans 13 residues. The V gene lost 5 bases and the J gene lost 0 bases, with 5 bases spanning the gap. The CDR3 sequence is CASSLNSNQPQHF. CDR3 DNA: TGTGCCAGCAGTCTAAATAGCAATCAGCCCCAGCATTTT.

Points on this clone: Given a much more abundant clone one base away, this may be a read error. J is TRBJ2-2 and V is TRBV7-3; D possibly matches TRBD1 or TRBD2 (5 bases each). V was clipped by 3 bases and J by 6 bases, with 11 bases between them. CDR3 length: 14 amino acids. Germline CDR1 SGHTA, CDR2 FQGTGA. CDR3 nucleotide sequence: TGTGCCAGCAGCTTGGGGGTCGACGCCGGGGAGCTGTTTTTT. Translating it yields CASSLGVDAGELFF.

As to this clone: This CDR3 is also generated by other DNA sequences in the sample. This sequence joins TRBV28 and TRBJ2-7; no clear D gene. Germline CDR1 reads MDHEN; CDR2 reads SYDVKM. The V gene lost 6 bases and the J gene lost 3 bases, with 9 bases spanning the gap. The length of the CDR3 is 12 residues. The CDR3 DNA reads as TGTGCCAGCAGCCTCCGTAACTACGAGCAGTACTTC. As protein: CASSLRNYEQYF.

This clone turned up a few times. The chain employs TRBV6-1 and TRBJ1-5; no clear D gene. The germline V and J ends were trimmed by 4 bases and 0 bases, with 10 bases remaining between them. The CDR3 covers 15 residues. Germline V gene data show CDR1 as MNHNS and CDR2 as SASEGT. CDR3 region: CASSGGGVSNQPQHF. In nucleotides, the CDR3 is TGTGCCAGCAGTGGGGGAGGCGTTAGCAATCAGCCCCAGCATTTT.

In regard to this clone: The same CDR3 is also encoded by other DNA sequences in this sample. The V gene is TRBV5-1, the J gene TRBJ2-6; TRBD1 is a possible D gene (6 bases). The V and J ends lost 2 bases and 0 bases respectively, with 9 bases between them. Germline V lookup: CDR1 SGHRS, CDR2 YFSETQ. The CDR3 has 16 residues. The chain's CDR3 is CASSLTGSSGANVLTF. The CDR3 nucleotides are TGCGCCAGCAGCTTAACAGGGTCCTCTGGGGCCAACGTCCTGACTTTC.

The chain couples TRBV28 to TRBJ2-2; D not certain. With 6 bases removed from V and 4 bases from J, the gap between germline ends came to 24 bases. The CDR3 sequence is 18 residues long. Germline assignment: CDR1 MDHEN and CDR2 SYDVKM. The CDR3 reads CASSLTLLAGLSTGELFF. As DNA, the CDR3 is TGTGCCAGCAGCCTTACCCTCCTGGCCGGGCTTTCCACCGGGGAGCTGTTTTTT.

The CDR3 protein is CASRQGQALETQYF. In DNA form, the CDR3 reads TGTGCCAGCAGGCAGGGACAGGCCCTAGAGACCCAGTACTTC. This chain joins TRBV5-4 and TRBJ2-5, with 8 bases matching TRBD1. CDR3 length equals 14 residues. Germline CDR1 and CDR2: SGHNT and YYREEE (reference sequence). Germline trimming cut 5 bases from V and 4 bases from J; bases unmatched to any gene: 7. The entire variable domain, with the rest obtained from reference TRBV5-4 and TRBJ2-5, is as follows: ETGVTQSPTHLIKTRGQQVTLRCSSQSGHNTVSWYQQALGQGPQFIFQYYREEENGRGNFPPRFSGLQFPNYSSELNVNALELDDSALYLCASRQGQALETQYFGPGTRLLVL.

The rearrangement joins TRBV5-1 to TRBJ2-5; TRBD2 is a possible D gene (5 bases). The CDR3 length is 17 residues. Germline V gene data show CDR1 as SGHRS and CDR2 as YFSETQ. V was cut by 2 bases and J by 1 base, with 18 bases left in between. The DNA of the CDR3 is TGCGCCAGCAGCTTCCGGCCCTACGCGACTACCCAAGAGACCCAGTACTTC. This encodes CASSFRPYATTQETQYF.

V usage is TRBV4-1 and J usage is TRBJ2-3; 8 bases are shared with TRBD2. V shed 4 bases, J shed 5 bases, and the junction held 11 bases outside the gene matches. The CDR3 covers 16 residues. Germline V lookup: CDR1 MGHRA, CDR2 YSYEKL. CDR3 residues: CASSPRGSGSGDTQYF. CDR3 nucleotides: TGCGCCAGCAGCCCACGGGGAAGCGGGAGTGGAGATACGCAGTATTTT.

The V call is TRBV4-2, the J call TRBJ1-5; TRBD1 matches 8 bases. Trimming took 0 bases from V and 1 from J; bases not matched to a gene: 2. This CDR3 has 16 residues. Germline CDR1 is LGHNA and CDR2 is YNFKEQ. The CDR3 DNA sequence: TGTGCCAGCAGCCAAGATTGGACAGGGAGCAATCAGCCCCAGCATTTT. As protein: CASSQDWTGSNQPQHF.

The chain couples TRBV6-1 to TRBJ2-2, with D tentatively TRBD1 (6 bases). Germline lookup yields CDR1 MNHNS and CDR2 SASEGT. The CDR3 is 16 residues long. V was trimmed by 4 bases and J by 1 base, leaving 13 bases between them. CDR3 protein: CASSVLQGQNTGELFF. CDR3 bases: TGTGCCAGCAGTGTTCTACAGGGCCAGAACACCGGGGAGCTGTTTTTT.

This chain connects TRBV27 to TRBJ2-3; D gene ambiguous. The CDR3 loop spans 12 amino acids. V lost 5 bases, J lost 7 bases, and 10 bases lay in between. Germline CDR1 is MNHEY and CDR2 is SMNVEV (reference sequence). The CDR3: CASSPPGNTQYF. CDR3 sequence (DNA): TGTGCCAGCAGTCCCCCTGGGAATACGCAGTATTTT.

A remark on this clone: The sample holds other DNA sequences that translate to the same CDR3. The CDR3, as DNA: TGCGCCAGCAGCCCAGGACAGGGGGAGACCCAGTACTTC. It encodes CASSPGQGETQYF. J is TRBJ2-5 and V is TRBV5-1, with 9 bases identical to TRBD1. V gave up 4 bases and J gave up 5 bases; unmatched junction bases: 3. CDR3 length: 13 amino acids. CDR1 and CDR2 from the germline V gene are SGHRS and YFSETQ.

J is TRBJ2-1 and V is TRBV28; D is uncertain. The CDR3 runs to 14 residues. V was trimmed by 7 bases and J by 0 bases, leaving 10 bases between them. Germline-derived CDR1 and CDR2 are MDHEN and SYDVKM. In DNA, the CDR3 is TGTGCCAGCAAGCCGATCGGCTCCTACAATGAGCAGTTCTTC. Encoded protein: CASKPIGSYNEQFF.